This TCR beta chain is drawn from a study of CD8 T cells in ankylosing spondylitis. Study observations and caveats: Significant enrichment of disease-linked clones was reported in matched ankylosing spondylitis synovial fluid. Characteristic of ankylosing spondylitis blood, it appeared, was a TCR beta motif comprising eight highly homologous variants. With a CD8+ phenotype, disease-linked clones were relatively rare in peripheral blood. A subset of motif variants has previously been described in the synovial fluid and blood of reactive arthritis.

Quantitative 5'-RACE with molecular barcodes produced the TCR beta libraries. TCRdb reprocessed the 5' RACE reads via MiXCR and lists one record per CDR3 protein. The profile shows about 510,000 distinct CDR3 sequences, approximately 5.3% of them singletons. There are many counts of this clonotype. Its matching antigen is unknown. The CDR3 is 14 amino acids. The germline V gene encodes CDR1 SEHNR and CDR2 FQNEAQ (reference sequence). V was shortened by 1 base and J by 6 bases, with 10 bases between the two germline ends. The source of this sequence is a male donor with ankylosing spondylitis. The chain couples TRBV7-9 to TRBJ1-5; D is unresolved. The sequenced sample consisted of blood, either unsorted or a sorted T cell fraction (not recorded which). CDR3 protein: CASSLGMSGQPQHF. CDR3 sequence (DNA): TGTGCCAGCAGCTTAGGCATGTCAGGTCAGCCCCAGCATTTT.